The clone carrying this TCR beta chain was found many times. The antigen remains undetermined. TCRdb reprocessed the PCR reads via MiXCR and lists one record per CDR3 protein. The data hold about 510,000 distinct CDR3 sequences, with around 25% observed a single time. CDR1 and CDR2 (germline): MDHEN, SYDVKM. CDR3 size: 13 residues. V was cut by 7 bases and J by 2 bases, with 10 bases left in between. These data originate in a study of molecular identifiers for immune sequencing clone quantification. The study, taken as a whole, reports: Effector cells kept over 97% of their molecules in clones above 20 RNA copies, while naive cells kept under 1% there. Identical TCR molecules that share a barcode could lead to an underestimation of highly expanded clone sizes.

V and J are TRBV28 and TRBJ2-3; the D gene is possibly TRBD2 (6 bases). The origin of this receptor is a human donor in good health. Some libraries in this study had Jurkat cell RNA spiked in. The sample comprised naive CD8+ T cells from blood, with Jurkat cell RNA spiked in. Regarding subset: FACS-sorted CD8+CD4-CCR7+CD45RA+ naive T cells. The CDR3 region is CASTRENTDTQYF. CDR3 in DNA: TGTGCCAGCACACGGGAGAACACAGATACGCAGTATTTT.